This T cell receptor (beta chain) was obtained from a study of cytomegalovirus exposure and HLA in healthy donors. Libraries were prepared by immunoSEQ multiplex PCR; TCRdb keeps only in-frame clonotypes and omits some of them. The table records roughly 120,000 clones, just under 90% of them present only once. Germline CDR1 reads SGHVS; CDR2 reads FQNEAQ. The CDR3 consists of 16 residues. V lost 5 bases to trimming and J lost 0 bases; unmatched junction nucleotides: 6. The chain joins TRBV7-8 to TRBJ1-1, with 10 bases lining up with TRBD1. This clonotype originated in a man aged 25 to 40 in good health and CMV-seronegative. The sample taken for sequencing was PBMCs. The CDR3 reads CASSRGQGDMNTEAFF. CDR3 bases: TGTGCCAGCAGCAGAGGACAGGGGGATATGAACACTGAAGCTTTCTTT.